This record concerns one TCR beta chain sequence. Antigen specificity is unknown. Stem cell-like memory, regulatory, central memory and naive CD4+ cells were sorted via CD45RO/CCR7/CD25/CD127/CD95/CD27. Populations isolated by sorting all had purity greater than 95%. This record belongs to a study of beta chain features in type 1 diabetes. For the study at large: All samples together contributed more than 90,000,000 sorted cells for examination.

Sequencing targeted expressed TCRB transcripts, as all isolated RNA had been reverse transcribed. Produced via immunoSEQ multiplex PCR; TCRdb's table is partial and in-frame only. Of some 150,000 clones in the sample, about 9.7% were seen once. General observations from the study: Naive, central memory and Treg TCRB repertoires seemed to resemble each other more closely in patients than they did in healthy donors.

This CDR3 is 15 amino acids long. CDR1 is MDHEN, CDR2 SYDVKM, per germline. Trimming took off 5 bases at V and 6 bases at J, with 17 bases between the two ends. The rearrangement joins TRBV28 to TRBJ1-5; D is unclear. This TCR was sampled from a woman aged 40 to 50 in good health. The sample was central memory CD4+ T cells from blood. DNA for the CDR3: TGTGCCAGCAGTCTGACCCGAGGTAGAGGTCAGCCCCAGCATTTT. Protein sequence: CASSLTRGRGQPQHF.